These 23 T cell receptor beta chains came from one sample sequenced in a study of blood T cell repertoires in COVID-19. Some clones are missing from TCRdb's copy, which holds only in-frame ones; the method was immunoSEQ multiplex PCR. The sample has over 100,000 clones, 80% to 90% seen once. Sequencing was carried out using peripheral blood. The receptors here all came from a human donor in a cohort sampled during active COVID-19.

The rearrangement joins TRBV28 to TRBJ1-2; the match to TRBD1 covers 7 bases. CDR3 length equals 14 residues. With V trimmed by 4 bases and J by 4 bases, 6 bases remained unmatched. Per germline, CDR1 MDHEN and CDR2 SYDVKM. The CDR3 is CASSSGQDPYGYTF. The CDR3 DNA sequence: TGTGCCAGCAGTTCAGGACAGGACCCCTATGGCTACACCTTC.

This chain links TRBV9 with TRBJ1-2, with unresolved D. Looked up from germline, CDR1 is SGDLS and CDR2 is YYNGEE. The CDR3 is 12 residues long. Trimming took 0 bases from V and 6 from J, leaving 6 bases between them. The DNA of the CDR3 is TGTGCCAGCAGCGTAGGTCGGGATGGCTACACCTTC. Its protein product is CASSVGRDGYTF.

The chain links TRBV6-4 to TRBJ1-5; no firm D call. Germline lookup yields CDR1 MRHNA and CDR2 SNTAGT. V lost 2 bases, J lost 1 base, and 3 bases lay in between. This CDR3 comprises 13 residues. CDR3 amino acids: CASSDGSNQPQHF. Here the CDR3 DNA reads TGTGCCAGCAGTGACGGCAGCAATCAGCCCCAGCATTTT.

This chain links TRBV5-6 with TRBJ2-5; 8 bases agree with TRBD1. The CDR3 totals 16 residues. Trimming at V came to 0 bases and at J to 0 bases, leaving 4 bases not matched to a gene. Germline V lookup: CDR1 SGHDT, CDR2 YYEEEE. The CDR3 loop is CASSLGPGGHQETQYF. In DNA, the CDR3 is TGTGCCAGCAGCTTGGGTCCAGGGGGCCACCAAGAGACCCAGTACTTC.

The chain uses TRBV3-1 (or the pseudogene TRBV3-2) and TRBJ1-2, with D perhaps matching TRBD1 (6 bases). CDR3 length equals 14 residues. V gave up 4 bases and J gave up 3 bases, with 12 bases separating them. The germline V gene has CDR1 LGHDT and CDR2 YNNKEL (reference sequence). CDR3 coding DNA: TGTGCCAGCAGCCGGCAGGGGCAGGACTATGGCTACACCTTC. This encodes CASSRQGQDYGYTF.

V gene TRBV7-3 combines with J gene TRBJ2-1; 13 bases are a match to TRBD2. Germline CDR1 SGHTA, CDR2 FQGTGA. V lost 4 bases, J lost 0 bases, and 18 bases stayed unmatched. CDR3 length: 22 amino acids. CDR3 in amino acids: CASSSSDRRTSGSVSSYNEQFF. The DNA for the CDR3 is TGTGCCAGCAGCTCCTCGGACAGACGGACTAGCGGGAGTGTGAGCTCCTACAATGAGCAGTTCTTC.

The gene calls are TRBV6-5 and TRBJ2-3; tentative D call: TRBD1 (6 bases). Germline-derived CDR1 and CDR2 are MNHEY and SVGAGI. V was pared by 5 bases and J by 5 bases, with 14 bases between. CDR3 length: 14 amino acids. In nucleotides, the CDR3 is TGTGCCAGCAGTCGGCGAGGGGGAAAAGATACGCAGTATTTT. It yields the protein CASSRRGGKDTQYF.

This clone was observed a few times. The chain uses TRBV4-2 and TRBJ1-5; D not resolved. Trimming took off 4 bases at V and 0 bases at J, with 13 bases between the two ends. The germline V gene has CDR1 LGHNA and CDR2 YNFKEQ. The CDR3 has 16 amino acids. Here the CDR3 reads CASSPSRSASNQPQHF. In DNA, the CDR3 is TGTGCCAGCAGCCCCTCTAGGAGTGCTAGCAATCAGCCCCAGCATTTT.

This clone was recorded once. The chain joins TRBV5-4 to TRBJ1-6; D uncertain. The CDR3 totals 13 residues. The V end lost 5 bases, the J end lost 8 bases, and 11 bases lay between the germline ends. Per germline, CDR1 SGHNT and CDR2 YYREEE (reference sequence). The CDR3 sequence: CASRQQFDSPLHF. As DNA, the CDR3 is TGTGCCAGCAGACAGCAATTTGATTCACCCCTCCACTTT.

The chain joins TRBV24-1 to TRBJ1-5; TRBD1 might be the D (6 bases). The CDR3 runs 14 residues. Germline V gives CDR1 KGHDR, CDR2 SFDVKD. The ends were cut back, 2 bases at V and 11 bases at J, with 15 bases in the middle. The CDR3 DNA is TGTGCCACCAGTGATTCAGGGGCCCCGTGGGCCCAGCATTTT. It encodes CATSDSGAPWAQHF.

V is TRBV3-1 (or the pseudogene TRBV3-2) and J is TRBJ1-6, with 8 bases identical to TRBD1. The CDR3 loop spans 13 amino acids. CDR1 LGHDT and CDR2 YNNKEL come from the germline V gene (reference sequence). The trim removed 8 bases at V and 14 bases at J, leaving 11 bases unmatched. CDR3 in amino acids: CASSDRGRGALHF. CDR3 coding DNA: TGTGCCAGCTCAGACAGGGGCCGCGGGGCCCTCCACTTT.

The chain uses TRBV5-1 and TRBJ2-2; TRBD2 might be the D (6 bases). The CDR3 contains 15 residues. Trimming stripped 4 bases from V and 0 bases from J, with 10 bases between. The V gene's germline CDR1 is SGHRS and CDR2 YFSETQ. CDR3 region: CASSHGSANTGELFF. CDR3 bases: TGCGCCAGCAGCCACGGGAGCGCGAACACCGGGGAGCTGTTTTTT.

The chain has TRBV5-1 and TRBJ2-3, with D uncertain. The ends were cut back, 0 bases at V and 6 bases at J, with 8 bases in the middle. There are 13 residues in the CDR3. Germline V gives CDR1 SGHRS, CDR2 YFSETQ. The CDR3 sequence: CASSLANEDTQYF. The DNA for the CDR3 is TGCGCCAGCAGCTTGGCCAATGAGGATACGCAGTATTTT.

This clone was found a few times. The gene calls are TRBV5-4 and TRBJ1-1; no firm D call. Between the trimmed V and J ends, which lost 3 bases and 0 bases, there was a span of 9 bases. Germline loops: CDR1 SGHNT, CDR2 YYREEE (reference sequence). The CDR3 runs to 14 residues. The CDR3 nucleotides read TGTGCCAGCAGCTCGGGTCGTTTGAACACTGAAGCTTTCTTT. The encoded protein is CASSSGRLNTEAFF.

The gene calls are TRBV5-4 and TRBJ1-2; tentative D call: TRBD1 (6 bases). With 1 base removed from V and 4 bases from J, the gap between germline ends came to 8 bases. CDR3 length: 13 amino acids. From germline, CDR1 is SGHNT and CDR2 YYREEE (reference sequence). This chain's CDR3 is CASSLQGSYGYTF. DNA for the CDR3: TGTGCCAGCAGCTTGCAGGGGAGCTATGGCTACACCTTC.

The V call is TRBV5-4, the J call TRBJ1-2; weak D call: TRBD1 (6 bases). Germline loops: CDR1 SGHNT, CDR2 YYREEE (reference sequence). The V end lost 1 base, the J end lost 7 bases, and 14 bases lay between the germline ends. This CDR3 comprises 14 residues. In DNA, the CDR3 is TGTGCCAGCAGCTTGCCCGGACAGTTAAGTGGCTACACCTTC. This codes for CASSLPGQLSGYTF.

The chain links TRBV7-2 to TRBJ2-2, with TRBD2 matching 7 bases. Germline CDR1 and CDR2: SGHTA and FQGNSA. V shed 0 bases and J 5 bases; nucleotides not matched to a gene: 3. The CDR3 runs to 15 residues. CDR3 amino acids: CASSLAGGLTGELFF. Written as DNA, the CDR3 is TGTGCCAGCAGCTTAGCGGGAGGGTTGACCGGGGAGCTGTTTTTT.

This rearrangement joins TRBV4-2 to TRBJ2-3; possibly TRBD2 for D (7 bases). The length of the CDR3 is 15 residues. Per the germline V gene, CDR1 is LGHNA and CDR2 is YNFKEQ. Trimming stripped 4 bases from V and 2 bases from J, with 13 bases between. The CDR3 coding sequence is TGTGCCAGCAGCCCTTACGGGGGGCTCACAGATACGCAGTATTTT. This encodes CASSPYGGLTDTQYF.

This chain links TRBV6-6 with TRBJ2-7, with 12 bases matching TRBD2. Germline values: CDR1 MNHNY, CDR2 SVGAGI (reference sequence). V trimming: 4 bases; J trimming: 7 bases; junction bases outside the gene matches: 11. This CDR3 contains 16 residues. The CDR3 loop reads CASSFGLLAGGAEQYF. The CDR3 bases are TGTGCCAGCAGTTTCGGGTTGCTAGCGGGGGGGGCGGAGCAGTACTTC.

This clone occurred once. The chain couples TRBV7-8 to TRBJ2-1; 7 bases are shared with TRBD2. The germline CDR1 and CDR2 sequences are SGHVS and FQNEAQ. After removal of 1 base from V and 0 bases from J, the junction contained 12 bases not matched to a gene. The CDR3 runs 19 residues. The CDR3 loop reads CASSLDRTRTRSSYNEQFF. The CDR3 DNA is TGTGCCAGCAGCTTAGATAGAACCCGGACTAGGAGCTCCTACAATGAGCAGTTCTTC.

The chain links TRBV7-9 to TRBJ2-1, with 12 bases aligning to TRBD2. Unmatched junction bases numbered 8, after V lost 5 bases and J lost 3 bases. The CDR3 length is 17 residues. The germline V gene encodes CDR1 SEHNR and CDR2 FQNEAQ (reference sequence). This CDR3 is CASSPSGRAGDYNEQFF. CDR3 nucleotides: TGTGCCAGCAGCCCTAGCGGGAGGGCCGGGGACTACAATGAGCAGTTCTTC.

The chain has TRBV5-4 and TRBJ2-2; 7 nucleotides match TRBD2. The germline V gene has CDR1 SGHNT and CDR2 YYREEE (reference sequence). The CDR3 covers 14 residues. V shed 0 bases, J shed 5 bases, and the junction held 1 base outside the gene matches. This CDR3 is CASSLEAGTGELFF. The CDR3 DNA reads as TGTGCCAGCAGCTTGGAAGCGGGGACCGGGGAGCTGTTTTTT.

This clone showed up just a few times. The chain couples TRBV11-2 to TRBJ2-2; 9 bases line up with TRBD2. Unmatched junction bases numbered 15, after V lost 4 bases and J lost 6 bases. Germline CDR1 SGHAT, CDR2 FQNNGV. The CDR3 covers 18 residues. The CDR3 spells CASSYPRAGGPLPGELFF. Written as DNA, the CDR3 is TGTGCCAGCAGCTACCCGAGGGCGGGGGGGCCGCTTCCCGGGGAGCTGTTTTTT.